This TCR beta chain was recorded in a study of cytotoxic CD8 clonotypes in ibrutinib-treated CLL. Study as a whole: In all, around 10 patients were relapsed/refractory, around 15 were treatment-naive and 17 were IGHV unmutated.

Looked up from germline, CDR1 is SEHNR and CDR2 is FQNEAQ (reference sequence). The CDR3 is 12 residues long. With 5 bases removed from V and 5 bases from J, the gap between germline ends came to 9 bases. Sequenced by immunoSEQ multiplex PCR; TCRdb stores in-frame clones only, minus some. Of around 330,000 clones in the sample, roughly 70% are singletons; the top ten hold 6% to 6.5%. The sequences come from PBMCs, collected after 36 months of ibrutinib treatment. The V and J genes are TRBV7-9 and TRBJ2-5; D gene uncertain. This receptor was taken from a human donor with chronic lymphocytic leukemia. The DNA of the CDR3 is TGTGCCAGCAGCCCCCGATCGGAGACCCAGTACTTC. Translation gives CASSPRSETQYF.